The text below deals with one T cell receptor (beta chain). A Seattle source enrolled patients during active infection and followed them longitudinally. The sample originates from a study of blood T cell repertoires in COVID-19. About the study: COVID-19 samples collected from the United States, Italy and Spain covered acute and convalescent phases. PBMCs, B-cell-depleted T cells, or T cells were the source of the cDNA or gDNA that made up the material.

This CDR3 comprises 14 residues. CDR1 and CDR2 from the germline V gene are SNHLY and FYNNEI. V gave up 8 bases and J gave up 2 bases; unmatched junction bases: 5. Methods used by the authors: Amplification of reference gene primers provided the estimated nucleated cell counts. Assay used: immunoSEQ multiplex PCR; TCRdb lists only in-frame clones, some missing. The V and J calls and clone size are taken from that table; D and trimming were inferred from the DNA. The repertoire consists of 250,000 to 350,000 clones, with 85% to 90% occurring once and the leading ten covering roughly 2.8%. The specimen sequenced was peripheral blood. This TCR came from a woman aged 30 to 39 with COVID-19, enrolled during active disease. The V and J genes are TRBV2 and TRBJ1-5, with 8 bases that match TRBD1. Here the CDR3 reads CASGETGGNQPQHF. The CDR3 coding sequence is TGTGCCAGCGGGGAGACAGGGGGCAATCAGCCCCAGCATTTT.